This TCR beta chain derives from a study of T cell responses to AZD1222 COVID-19 vaccine. General study findings and limits: The span of vaccine-associated CD4 TCRs extended across spike, with dominance at 160-218 and 743-854.

The assay was immunoSEQ multiplex PCR, and TCRdb's table has in-frame clones only and misses some. The data contain some 140,000 clones, 75% to 90% of them singletons. This clone was seen at least ten times. Its antigen is as yet unknown. CDR3 size: 13 residues. Germline loops: CDR1 SGHRS, CDR2 YFSETQ. The ends were cut back, 2 bases at V and 1 base at J, with 6 bases in the middle. This rearrangement joins TRBV5-1 to TRBJ1-2; D is ambiguous. The sequence was obtained from an adult in good health. Sample: peripheral blood, taken on day 0 of AZD1222 vaccination. The CDR3 is CASSFTLNYGYTF. CDR3 DNA: TGCGCCAGCAGCTTTACACTTAACTATGGCTACACCTTC.